This TCR beta chain was sequenced during a study of cytomegalovirus exposure and HLA in healthy donors. Study conclusions and caveats: When a later analysis compared HLA-associated TCR beta chains with equally common others, the HLA-associated chains turned out to be more clonally expanded and to have lower generation probabilities. Researchers counted around 180 TCR beta chains as cytomegalovirus-associated.

From germline, CDR1 is SGHAT and CDR2 FQNNGV. The V and J ends lost 4 bases and 5 bases respectively, with 17 bases between them. This CDR3 has 15 amino acids. Vbeta (60) and Jbeta (13) primers were used in the PCR. Data came from immunoSEQ multiplex PCR; TCRdb stores just in-frame clones and leaves some out. The repertoire holds more than 110,000 clones, with around 77% as singletons. A note on this clone: Antigen unknown.

Sequencing input: PBMCs. This sequence joins TRBV11-2 and TRBJ1-1; perhaps TRBD1 as D (5 bases). The receptor comes from a woman in her forties or fifties in good health and CMV-seronegative. CDR3 region: CASSWSTQGETEAFF. CDR3 in DNA: TGTGCCAGCAGCTGGTCTACCCAGGGTGAAACTGAAGCTTTCTTT.